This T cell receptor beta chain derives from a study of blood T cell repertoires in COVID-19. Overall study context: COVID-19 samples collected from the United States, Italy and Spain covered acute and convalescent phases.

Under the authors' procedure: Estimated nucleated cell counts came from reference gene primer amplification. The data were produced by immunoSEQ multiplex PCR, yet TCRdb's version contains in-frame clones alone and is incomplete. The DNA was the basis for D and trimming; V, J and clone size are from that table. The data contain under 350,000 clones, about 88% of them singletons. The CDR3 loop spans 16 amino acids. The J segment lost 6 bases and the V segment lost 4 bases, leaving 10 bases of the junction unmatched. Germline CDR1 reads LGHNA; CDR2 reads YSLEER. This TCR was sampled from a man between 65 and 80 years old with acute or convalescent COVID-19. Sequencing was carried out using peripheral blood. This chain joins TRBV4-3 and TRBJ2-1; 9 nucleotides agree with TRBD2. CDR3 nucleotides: TGCGCCAGCAGCCCGGTCGCTAGCGGGACCATCAATGAGCAGTTCTTC. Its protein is CASSPVASGTINEQFF.